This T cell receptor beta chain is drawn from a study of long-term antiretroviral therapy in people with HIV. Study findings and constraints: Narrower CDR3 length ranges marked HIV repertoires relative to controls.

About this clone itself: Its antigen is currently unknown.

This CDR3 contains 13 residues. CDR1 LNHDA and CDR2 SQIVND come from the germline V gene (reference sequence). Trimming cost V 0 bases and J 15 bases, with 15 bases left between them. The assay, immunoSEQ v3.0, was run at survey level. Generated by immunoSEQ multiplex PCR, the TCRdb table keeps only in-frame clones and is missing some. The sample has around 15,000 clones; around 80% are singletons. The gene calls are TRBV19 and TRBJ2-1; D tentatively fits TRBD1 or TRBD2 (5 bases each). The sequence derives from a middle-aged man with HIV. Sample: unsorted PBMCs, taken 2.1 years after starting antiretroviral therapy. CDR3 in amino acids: CASSIERDHARFF. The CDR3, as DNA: TGTGCCAGTAGTATAGAGAGGGACCACGCGAGGTTCTTC.